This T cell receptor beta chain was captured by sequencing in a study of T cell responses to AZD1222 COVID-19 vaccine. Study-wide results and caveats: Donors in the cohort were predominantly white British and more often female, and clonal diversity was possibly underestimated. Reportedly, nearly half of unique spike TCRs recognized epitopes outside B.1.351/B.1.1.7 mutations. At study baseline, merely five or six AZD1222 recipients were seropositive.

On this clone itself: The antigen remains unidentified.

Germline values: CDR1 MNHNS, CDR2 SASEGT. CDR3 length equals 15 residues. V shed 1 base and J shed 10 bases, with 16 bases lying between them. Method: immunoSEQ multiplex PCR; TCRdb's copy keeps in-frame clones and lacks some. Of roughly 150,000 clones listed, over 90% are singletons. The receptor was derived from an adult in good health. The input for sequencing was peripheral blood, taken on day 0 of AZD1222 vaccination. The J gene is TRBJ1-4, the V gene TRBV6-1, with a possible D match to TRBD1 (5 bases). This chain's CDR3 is CASSEVRGEGRKLFF. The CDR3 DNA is TGTGCCAGCAGTGAAGTAAGGGGAGAAGGGAGAAAACTGTTTTTT.